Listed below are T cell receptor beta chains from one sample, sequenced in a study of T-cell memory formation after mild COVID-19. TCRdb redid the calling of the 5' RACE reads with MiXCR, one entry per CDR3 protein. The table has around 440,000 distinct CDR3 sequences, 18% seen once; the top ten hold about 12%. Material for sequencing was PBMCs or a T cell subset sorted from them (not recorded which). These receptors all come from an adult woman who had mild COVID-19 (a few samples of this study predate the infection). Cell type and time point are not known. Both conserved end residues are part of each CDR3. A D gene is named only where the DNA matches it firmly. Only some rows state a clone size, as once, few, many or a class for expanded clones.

CDR3 protein: CASSIHQRGQETQYF
CDR3 DNA: TGTGCCAGCAGCATTCATCAAAGGGGCCAAGAGACCCAGTACTTC
V gene: TRBV9
CDR3 length: 15
J gene: TRBJ2-5
clone size: few
D gene: .

CDR3 protein: CASSPRTAYDNGYTF
CDR3 DNA: TGCGCCAGCAGCCCCCGGACAGCCTATGATAATGGCTACACCTTC
V gene: TRBV4-1
CDR3 length: 15
J gene: TRBJ1-2
clone size: few
D gene: .

CDR3 protein: CSVTQGRYEQYF
CDR3 DNA: TGCAGTGTCACACAGGGCCGTTACGAGCAGTACTTC
V gene: TRBV20-1
CDR3 length: 12
J gene: TRBJ2-7
clone size: many
D gene: .

CDR3 protein: CASSLPGTSGGYEQFF
CDR3 DNA: TGTGCCAGCAGCTTACCCGGGACTAGCGGGGGCTACGAGCAGTTCTTC
V gene: TRBV7-9
CDR3 length: 16
J gene: TRBJ2-1
clone size: .
D gene: TRBD2

CDR3 protein: CAWSGHLGGQDTQYF
CDR3 DNA: TGTGCCTGGAGTGGACATTTAGGGGGGCAGGATACGCAGTATTTT
V gene: TRBV30
CDR3 length: 15
J gene: TRBJ2-3
clone size: few
D gene: .

CDR3 protein: CASSLEAGYAEAFF
CDR3 DNA: TGCGCCAGCAGCTTAGAAGCGGGTTATGCTGAAGCTTTCTTT
V gene: TRBV5-1
CDR3 length: 14
J gene: TRBJ1-1
clone size: few
D gene: .

CDR3 protein: CASSETFYGYTF
CDR3 DNA: TGTGCCAGCAGTGAGACCTTCTATGGCTACACCTTC
V gene: TRBV2
CDR3 length: 12
J gene: TRBJ1-2
clone size: few
D gene: .

CDR3 protein: CASSIWDRGWEQFF
CDR3 DNA: TGTGCCAGTAGTATTTGGGACAGGGGTTGGGAGCAGTTCTTC
V gene: TRBV19
CDR3 length: 14
J gene: TRBJ2-1
clone size: few
D gene: TRBD1

CDR3 protein: CASSPGISTDTQYF
CDR3 DNA: TGTGCCAGCTCACCAGGAATCAGCACAGATACGCAGTATTTT
V gene: TRBV18
CDR3 length: 14
J gene: TRBJ2-3
clone size: .
D gene: .

CDR3 protein: CASTADPEGDEQFF
CDR3 DNA: TGTGCCAGCACCGCGGACCCGGAGGGCGATGAGCAGTTCTTC
V gene: TRBV12-3/TRBV12-4
CDR3 length: 14
J gene: TRBJ2-1
clone size: few
D gene: .

CDR3 protein: CAISERAGGSTDTQYF
CDR3 DNA: TGTGCCATCAGTGAACGAGCGGGAGGGAGCACAGATACGCAGTATTTT
V gene: TRBV10-3
CDR3 length: 16
J gene: TRBJ2-3
clone size: .
D gene: TRBD2

CDR3 protein: CASSSFNYEQFF
CDR3 DNA: TGTGCCAGCAGCTCGTTTAACTATGAGCAGTTCTTC
V gene: TRBV2
CDR3 length: 12
J gene: TRBJ2-1
clone size: .
D gene: .

CDR3 protein: CASSTNGGSGDTQYF
CDR3 DNA: TGTGCCAGCAGTACTAATGGCGGGAGCGGAGATACGCAGTATTTT
V gene: TRBV27
CDR3 length: 15
J gene: TRBJ2-3
clone size: .
D gene: TRBD2

CDR3 protein: CSALDSYTQYF
CDR3 DNA: TGCAGTGCTTTGGACAGTTATACGCAGTATTTT
V gene: TRBV20-1
CDR3 length: 11
J gene: TRBJ2-3
clone size: few
D gene: .

CDR3 protein: CASSLGTYSNQPHHF
CDR3 DNA: TGTGCCAGCAGCTTAGGGACATACAGCAATCAGCCCCACCATTTT
V gene: TRBV7-8
CDR3 length: 15
J gene: TRBJ1-5
clone size: few
D gene: .

CDR3 protein: CASSLTTGAVQETQYF
CDR3 DNA: TGTGCCAGCAGTTTAACGACAGGGGCTGTCCAAGAGACCCAGTACTTC
V gene: TRBV6-2/TRBV6-3
CDR3 length: 16
J gene: TRBJ2-5
clone size: few
D gene: TRBD1